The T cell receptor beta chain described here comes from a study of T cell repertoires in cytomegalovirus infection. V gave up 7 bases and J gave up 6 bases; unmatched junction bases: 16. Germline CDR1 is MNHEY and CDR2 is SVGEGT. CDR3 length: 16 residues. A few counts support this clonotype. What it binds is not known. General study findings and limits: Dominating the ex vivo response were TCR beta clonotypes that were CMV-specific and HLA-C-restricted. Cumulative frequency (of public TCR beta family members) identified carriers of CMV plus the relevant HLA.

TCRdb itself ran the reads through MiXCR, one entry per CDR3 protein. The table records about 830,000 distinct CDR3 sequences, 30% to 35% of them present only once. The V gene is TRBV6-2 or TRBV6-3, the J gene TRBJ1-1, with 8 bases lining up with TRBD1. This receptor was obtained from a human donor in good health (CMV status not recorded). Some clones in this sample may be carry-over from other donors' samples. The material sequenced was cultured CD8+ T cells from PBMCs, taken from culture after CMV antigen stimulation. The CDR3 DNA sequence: TGTGCCAGCACCCCGGTTGGGAGCAGGGGGCTACCTGAAGCTTTCTTT. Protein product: CASTPVGSRGLPEAFF.